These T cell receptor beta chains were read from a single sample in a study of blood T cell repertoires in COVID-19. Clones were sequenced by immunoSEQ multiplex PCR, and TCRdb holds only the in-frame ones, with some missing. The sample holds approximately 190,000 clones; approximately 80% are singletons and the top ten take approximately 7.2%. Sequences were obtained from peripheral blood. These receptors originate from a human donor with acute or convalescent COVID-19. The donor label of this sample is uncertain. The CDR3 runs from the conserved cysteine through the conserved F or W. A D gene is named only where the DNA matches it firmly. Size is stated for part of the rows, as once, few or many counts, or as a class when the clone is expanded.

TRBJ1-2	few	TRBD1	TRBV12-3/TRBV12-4	TGTGCCAGCAGTTTCACAGGGGTCGGCTACACCTTC	CASSFTGVGYTF
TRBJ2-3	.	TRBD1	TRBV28	TGTGCCAGCAGGCCAGGGGGCGCGACAGATACGCAGTATTTT	CASRPGGATDTQYF
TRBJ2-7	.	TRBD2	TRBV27	TGTGCCAGCAGTTTAGCCCTTGTTTCACTAGCGGGATCCTCCTACGAGCAGTACTTC	CASSLALVSLAGSSYEQYF
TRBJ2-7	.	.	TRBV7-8	TGTGCCAGCAGCTCCCGAGGGACTGGCTCCTACGAGCAGTACTTC	CASSSRGTGSYEQYF
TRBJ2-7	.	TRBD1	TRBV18	TGTGCCAGCTCACCGGCAGGGGGCTCCTACGAGCAGTACTTC	CASSPAGGSYEQYF
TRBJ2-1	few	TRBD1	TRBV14	TGTGCCAGCAGCCAAGATCTCCCCCGGACAGGGTACAGCTCCTACAATGAGCAGTTCTTC	CASSQDLPRTGYSSYNEQFF
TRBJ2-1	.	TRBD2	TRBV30	TGTGCCTGGAGTGGGGCGGGAGAGGCGTTCTTC	CAWSGAGEAFF
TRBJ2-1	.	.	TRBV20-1	TGCAGTGCTAGTGGGGGACTCCCCAACAATGAGCAGTTCTTC	CSASGGLPNNEQFF
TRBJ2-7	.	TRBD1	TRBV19	TGTGCCAGTAGAGGGACAGGGGGCTCCTACGAGCAGTACTTC	CASRGTGGSYEQYF
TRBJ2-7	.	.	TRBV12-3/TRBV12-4	TGTGCCAGCAGTTTAACGGGATCAAGCGAGCAGTACTTC	CASSLTGSSEQYF
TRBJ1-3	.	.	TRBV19	TGTGCCAGTAGTAGAATGGCTTCTGGAAACACCATATATTTT	CASSRMASGNTIYF
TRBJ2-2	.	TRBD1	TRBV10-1	TGCGCCAGCAGTGAGTCCGGGACAGGGGACACCGGGGAGCTGTTTTTT	CASSESGTGDTGELFF
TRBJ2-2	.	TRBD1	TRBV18	TGTGCCAGCCCGACAGGGGGCAACACCGGGGAGCTGTTTTTT	CASPTGGNTGELFF
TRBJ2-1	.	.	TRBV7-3	TGTGCCAGCAGCGCGGACTACAGCTCCTACAATGAGCAGTTCTTC	CASSADYSSYNEQFF
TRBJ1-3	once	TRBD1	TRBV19	TGTGCCAGTAGCCGACAGGGGGCTCGCTCTGGAAACACCATATATTTT	CASSRQGARSGNTIYF
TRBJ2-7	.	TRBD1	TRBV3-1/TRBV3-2	TGTGCCAGCAGCCAGGGCCGACAGGGTGGCTACGAGCAGTACTTC	CASSQGRQGGYEQYF
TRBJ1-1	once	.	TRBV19	TGTGCCAGTACAGGGGCCACTGAAGCTTTCTTT	CASTGATEAFF
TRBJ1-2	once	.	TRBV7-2	TGTGCCAGCAGCTTAGCTGTAGGCTACACCTTC	CASSLAVGYTF
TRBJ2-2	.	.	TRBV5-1	TGCGCCAGCAGCTTGGCGGGGAACGGGGAGCTGTTTTTT	CASSLAGNGELFF
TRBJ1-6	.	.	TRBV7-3	TGTGCCAGCAGCATGACAGGCGGTTCGAATTCACCCCTCCACTTT	CASSMTGGSNSPLHF
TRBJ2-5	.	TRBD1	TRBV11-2	TGTGCCAGCAGCTTAGACACAGGGGGAACAGAGACCCAGTACTTC	CASSLDTGGTETQYF
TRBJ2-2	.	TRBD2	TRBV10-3	TGTGCCATCGGGACTAGCGGGGCGAACACCGGGGAGCTGTTTTTT	CAIGTSGANTGELFF
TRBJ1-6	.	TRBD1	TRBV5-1	TGCGCCAGCGGCCCGGGGGGGACAGGGGCATCACCCCTCCACTTT	CASGPGGTGASPLHF
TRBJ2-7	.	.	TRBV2	TGTGCCAGCAGCCAGACAGCCCTTAAGGACGAGCAGTACTTC	CASSQTALKDEQYF
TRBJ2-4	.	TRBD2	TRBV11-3	TGTGCCAGCAGCCCTCTGACCCTAGCGGGAGCTGACAAAAACATTCAGTACTTC	CASSPLTLAGADKNIQYF
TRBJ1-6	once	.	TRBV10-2	TGCGCCAGCAGTGAGTCTCGAGTTTCACCCCTCCACTTT	CASSESRVSPLHF
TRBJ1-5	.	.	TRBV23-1	TGCGCCAGCAGTCAGTCGTCCTACTCAACCAGCAATCAGCCCCAGCATTTT	CASSQSSYSTSNQPQHF
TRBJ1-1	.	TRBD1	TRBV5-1	TGCGCCAGCAGCTTGGTACCGGGACAGAAGAACACTGAAGCTTTCTTT	CASSLVPGQKNTEAFF
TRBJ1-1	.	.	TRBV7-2	TGTGCCAGCAGCTTTGGCAGGAACACTGAAGCTTTCTTT	CASSFGRNTEAFF
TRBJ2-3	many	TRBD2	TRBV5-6	TGTGCCAGCAGCTTTAATAGCGGGGCTAGCACAGATACGCAGTATTTT	CASSFNSGASTDTQYF
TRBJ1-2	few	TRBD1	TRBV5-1	TGCGCCAGCAGCTTGGGTGGGACAGGGGCTGGCTACACCTTC	CASSLGGTGAGYTF
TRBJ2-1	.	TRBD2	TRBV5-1	TGCGCCAGCAGCTTGGCCTTGTCTAGCGGTTACAATGAGCAGTTCTTC	CASSLALSSGYNEQFF
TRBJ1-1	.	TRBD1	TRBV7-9	TGTGCCAGCAGCTTAGAACAGGGGGTCACTGAAGCTTTCTTT	CASSLEQGVTEAFF
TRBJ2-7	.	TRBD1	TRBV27	TGTGCCAGCAGTTTAACCGTCACCGGGACAGGGAGCTCCTACGAGCAGTACTTC	CASSLTVTGTGSSYEQYF
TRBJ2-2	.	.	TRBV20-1	TGCAGTGCTAGTATCCTAGCCGGGGAGCTGTTTTTT	CSASILAGELFF
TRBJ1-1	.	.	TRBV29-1	TGCAGCGTCCGAACAGGGTTTAACACTGAAGCTTTCTTT	CSVRTGFNTEAFF
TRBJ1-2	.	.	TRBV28	TGTGCCTCTGGTGGGGCAAACTATGGCTACACCTTC	CASGGANYGYTF
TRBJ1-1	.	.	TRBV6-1	TGTGCCAGCAGTGAGTTACCAAGCAGGGGAACTGAAGCTTTCTTT	CASSELPSRGTEAFF
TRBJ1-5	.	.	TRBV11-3	TGTGCCAGCAGCGGAACAGTTAATCAGCCCCAGCATTTT	CASSGTVNQPQHF
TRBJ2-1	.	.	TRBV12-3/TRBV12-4	TGTGCCAGCAGCCTAGGCAATGAGCAGTTCTTC	CASSLGNEQFF
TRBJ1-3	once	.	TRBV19	TGTGCCAGTAGTATGAGACCAGGTAATTCTCGCGGAAACACCATATATTTT	CASSMRPGNSRGNTIYF
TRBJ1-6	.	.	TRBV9	TGTGCCAGCAGCCCAGGGTCCGGCCCCTATAATTCACCCCTCCACTTT	CASSPGSGPYNSPLHF
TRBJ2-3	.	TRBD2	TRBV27	TGTGCCAGCAGGGTGGCGGGAGGGTATACGCAGTATTTT	CASRVAGGYTQYF
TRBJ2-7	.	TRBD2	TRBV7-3	TGTGCCAGCAGCTTAACTGGACTAGCGGGAGCCTACGAGCAGTACTTC	CASSLTGLAGAYEQYF
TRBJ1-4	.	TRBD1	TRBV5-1	TGCGCCAGCAGCCGGGGGACAGGGAATGAAAAACTGTTTTTT	CASSRGTGNEKLFF
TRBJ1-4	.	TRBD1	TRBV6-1	TGTGCCAGCAGTGAAGAGCAGGACAGGGGACTGGGGACTAATGAAAAACTGTTTTTT	CASSEEQDRGLGTNEKLFF
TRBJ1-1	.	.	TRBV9	TGTGCCAGCAGCGTAGTTCCGACTGCTGAAGCTTTCTTT	CASSVVPTAEAFF
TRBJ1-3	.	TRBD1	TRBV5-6	TGTGCCAGCAGCTTTCTGGGGACAGGGGGCTCTGGAAACACCATATATTTT	CASSFLGTGGSGNTIYF
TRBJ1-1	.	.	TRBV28	TGTGCCAGCACTGTCCTGAACACTGAAGCTTTCTTT	CASTVLNTEAFF
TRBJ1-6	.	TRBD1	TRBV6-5	TGTGCCAGCAGTTACACAGGGGGCGTGAGTAATTCACCCCTCCACTTT	CASSYTGGVSNSPLHF
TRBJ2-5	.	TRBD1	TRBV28	TGTGCCAGCAGTTTAGTGAGACAGGGGGCCGGGGAGACCCAGTACTTC	CASSLVRQGAGETQYF
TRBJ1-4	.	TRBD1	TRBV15	TGTGCCACCAGCATGGGACAGAGTAATGAAAAACTGTTTTTT	CATSMGQSNEKLFF